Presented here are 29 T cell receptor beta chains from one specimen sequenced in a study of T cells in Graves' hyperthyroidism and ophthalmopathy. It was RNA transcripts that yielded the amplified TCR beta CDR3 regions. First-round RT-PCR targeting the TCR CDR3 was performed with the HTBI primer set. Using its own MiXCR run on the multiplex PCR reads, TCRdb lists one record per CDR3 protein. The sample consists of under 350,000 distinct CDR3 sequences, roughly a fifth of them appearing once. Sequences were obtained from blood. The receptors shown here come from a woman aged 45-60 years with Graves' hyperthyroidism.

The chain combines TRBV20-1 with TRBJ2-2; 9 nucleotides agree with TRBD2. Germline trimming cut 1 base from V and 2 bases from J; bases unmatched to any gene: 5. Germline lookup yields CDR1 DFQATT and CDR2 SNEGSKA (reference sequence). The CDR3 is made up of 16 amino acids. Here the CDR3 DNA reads TGCAGTGCTAGAGGCGGGGGGGCCGCCAACACCGGGGAGCTGTTTTTT. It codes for CSARGGGAANTGELFF.

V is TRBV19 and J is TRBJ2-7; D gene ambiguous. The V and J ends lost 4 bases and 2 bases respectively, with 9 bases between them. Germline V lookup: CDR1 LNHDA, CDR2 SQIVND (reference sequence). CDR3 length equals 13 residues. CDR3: CASSTNSAYEQYF. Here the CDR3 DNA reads TGTGCCAGTAGTACGAACAGTGCCTACGAGCAGTACTTC.

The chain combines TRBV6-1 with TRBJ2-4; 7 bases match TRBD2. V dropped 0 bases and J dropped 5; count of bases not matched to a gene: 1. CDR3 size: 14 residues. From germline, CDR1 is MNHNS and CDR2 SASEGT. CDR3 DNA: TGTGCCAGCAGTGAAGCGGGGAGGGAAAACATTCAGTACTTC. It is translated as CASSEAGRENIQYF.

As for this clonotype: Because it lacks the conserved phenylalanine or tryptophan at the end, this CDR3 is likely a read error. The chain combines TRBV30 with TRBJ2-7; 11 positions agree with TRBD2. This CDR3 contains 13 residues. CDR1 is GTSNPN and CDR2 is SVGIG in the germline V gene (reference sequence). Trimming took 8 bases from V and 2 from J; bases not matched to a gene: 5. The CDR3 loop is CAIRTSGPYEQYY. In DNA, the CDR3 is TGTGCCATACGGACTAGCGGGCCCTACGAGCAGTACTAC.

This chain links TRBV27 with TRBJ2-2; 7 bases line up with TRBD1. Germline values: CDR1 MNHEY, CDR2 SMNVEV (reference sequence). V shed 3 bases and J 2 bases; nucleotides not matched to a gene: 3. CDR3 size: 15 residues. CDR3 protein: CASSFGTANTGELFF. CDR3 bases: TGTGCCAGCAGTTTTGGGACAGCAAACACCGGGGAGCTGTTTTTT.

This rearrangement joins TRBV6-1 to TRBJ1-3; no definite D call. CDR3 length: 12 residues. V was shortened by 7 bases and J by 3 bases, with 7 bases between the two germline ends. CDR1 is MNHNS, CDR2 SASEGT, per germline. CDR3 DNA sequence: TGTGCCAGCACCCAGAGTGGAAACACCATATATTTT. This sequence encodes CASTQSGNTIYF.

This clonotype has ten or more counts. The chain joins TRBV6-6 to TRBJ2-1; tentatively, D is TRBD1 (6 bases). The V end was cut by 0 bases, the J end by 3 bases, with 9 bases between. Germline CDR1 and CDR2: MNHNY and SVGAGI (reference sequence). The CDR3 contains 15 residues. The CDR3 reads CASSYSRGYYNEQFF. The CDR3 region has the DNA TGTGCCAGCAGTTACTCCAGGGGCTACTACAATGAGCAGTTCTTC.

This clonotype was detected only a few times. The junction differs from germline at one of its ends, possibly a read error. CDR3 region: CASSLVAVNAGELFF. CDR3 sequence (DNA): TGTGCCAGCAGCTTAGTTGCGGTGAACGCCGGGGAGCTGTTTTTT. V and J are TRBV11-2 and TRBJ2-2, with D unclear. The CDR3 is 15 amino acids. In germline, CDR1 is SGHAT, CDR2 FQNNGV.

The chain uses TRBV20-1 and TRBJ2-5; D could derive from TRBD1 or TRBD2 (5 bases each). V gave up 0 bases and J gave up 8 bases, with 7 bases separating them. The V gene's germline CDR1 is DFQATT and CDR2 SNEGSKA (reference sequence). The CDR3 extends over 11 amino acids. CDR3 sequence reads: CSARDRDTQYF. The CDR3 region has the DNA TGCAGTGCTAGAGACCGGGACACCCAGTACTTC.

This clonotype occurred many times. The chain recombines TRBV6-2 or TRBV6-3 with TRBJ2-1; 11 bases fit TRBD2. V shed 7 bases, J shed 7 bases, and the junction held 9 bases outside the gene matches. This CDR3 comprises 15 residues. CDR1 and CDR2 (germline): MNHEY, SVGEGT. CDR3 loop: CASTSIAGGLNEQFF. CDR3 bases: TGTGCCAGCACCTCAATAGCGGGAGGGTTGAATGAGCAGTTCTTC.

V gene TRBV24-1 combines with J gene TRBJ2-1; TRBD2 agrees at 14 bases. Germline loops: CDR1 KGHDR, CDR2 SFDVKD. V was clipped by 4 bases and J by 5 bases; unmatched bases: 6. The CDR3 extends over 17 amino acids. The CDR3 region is CATSERTSGRMNNEQFF. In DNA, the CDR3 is TGTGCCACCAGTGAACGGACTAGCGGGAGGATGAACAATGAGCAGTTCTTC.

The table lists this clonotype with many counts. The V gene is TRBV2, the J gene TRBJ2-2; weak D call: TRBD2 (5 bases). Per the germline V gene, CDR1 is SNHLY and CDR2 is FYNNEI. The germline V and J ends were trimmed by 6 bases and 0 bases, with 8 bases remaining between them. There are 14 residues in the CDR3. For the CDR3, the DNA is TGTGCCAGCAGAGCGACTACGAACACCGGGGAGCTGTTTTTT. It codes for CASRATTNTGELFF.

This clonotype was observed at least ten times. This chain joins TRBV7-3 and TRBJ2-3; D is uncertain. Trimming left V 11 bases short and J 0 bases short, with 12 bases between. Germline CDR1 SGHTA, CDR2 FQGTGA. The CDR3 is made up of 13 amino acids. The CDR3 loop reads CALLQWSTDTQYF. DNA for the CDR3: TGTGCCTTACTCCAGTGGAGCACAGATACGCAGTATTTT.

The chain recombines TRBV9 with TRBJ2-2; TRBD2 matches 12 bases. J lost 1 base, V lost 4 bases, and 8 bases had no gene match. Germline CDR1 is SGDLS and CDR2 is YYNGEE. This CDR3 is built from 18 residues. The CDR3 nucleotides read TGTGCCAGCAGCCGACTTGGACTAGCGGGGATGAACACCGGGGAGCTGTTTTTT. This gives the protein CASSRLGLAGMNTGELFF.

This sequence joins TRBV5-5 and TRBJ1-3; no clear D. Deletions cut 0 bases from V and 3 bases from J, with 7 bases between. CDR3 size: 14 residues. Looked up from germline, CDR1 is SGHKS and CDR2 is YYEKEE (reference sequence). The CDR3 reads CASSLAPLGNTIYF. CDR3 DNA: TGTGCCAGCAGCTTGGCCCCACTTGGAAACACCATATATTTT.

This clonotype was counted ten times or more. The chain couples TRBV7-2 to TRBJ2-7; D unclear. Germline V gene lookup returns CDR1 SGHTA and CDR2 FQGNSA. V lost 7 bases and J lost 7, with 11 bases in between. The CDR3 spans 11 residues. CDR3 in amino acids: CASISHREQYF. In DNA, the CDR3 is TGTGCCAGCATCTCGCACCGGGAGCAGTACTTC. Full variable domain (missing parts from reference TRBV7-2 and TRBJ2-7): GAGVSQSPSNKVTEKGKDVELRCDPISGHTALYWYRQSLGQGLEFLIYFQGNSAPDKSGLPSDRFSAERTGGSVSTLTIQRTQQEDSAVYLCASISHREQYFGPGTRLTVT.

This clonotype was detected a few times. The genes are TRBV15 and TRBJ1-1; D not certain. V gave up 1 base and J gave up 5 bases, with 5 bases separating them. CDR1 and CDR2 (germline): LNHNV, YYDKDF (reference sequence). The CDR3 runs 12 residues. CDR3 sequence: CATSRGGTEAFF. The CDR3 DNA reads TGTGCCACCAGCAGAGGCGGGACTGAAGCTTTCTTT.

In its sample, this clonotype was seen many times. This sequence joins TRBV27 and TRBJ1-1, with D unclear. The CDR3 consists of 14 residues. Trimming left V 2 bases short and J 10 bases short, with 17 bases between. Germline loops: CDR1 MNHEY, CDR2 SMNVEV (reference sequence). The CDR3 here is CASSLTPSPRRAFF. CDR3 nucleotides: TGTGCCAGCAGTTTAACCCCCTCGCCGAGAAGAGCTTTCTTT.

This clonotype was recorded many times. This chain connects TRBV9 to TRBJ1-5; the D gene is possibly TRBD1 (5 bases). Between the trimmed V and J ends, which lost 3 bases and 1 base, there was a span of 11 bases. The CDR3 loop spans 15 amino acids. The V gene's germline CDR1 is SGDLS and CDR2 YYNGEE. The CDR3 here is CASSAKGASNQPQHF. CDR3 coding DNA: TGTGCCAGCAGCGCGAAAGGGGCCAGCAATCAGCCCCAGCATTTT.

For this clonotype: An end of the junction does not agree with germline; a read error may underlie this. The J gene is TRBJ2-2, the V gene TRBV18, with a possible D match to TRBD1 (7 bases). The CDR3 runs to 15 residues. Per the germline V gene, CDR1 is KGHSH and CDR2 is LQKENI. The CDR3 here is CASGGTAENTGELSF. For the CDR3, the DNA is TGTGCCAGCGGAGGGACAGCTGAGAACACCGGGGAGCTGTCTTTT.

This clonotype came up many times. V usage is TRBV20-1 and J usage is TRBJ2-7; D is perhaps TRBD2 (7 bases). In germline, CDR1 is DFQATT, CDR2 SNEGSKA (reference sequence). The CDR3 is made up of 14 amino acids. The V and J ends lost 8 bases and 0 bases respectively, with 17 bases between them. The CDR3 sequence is CSPAGALSSYEQYF. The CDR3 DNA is TGCAGTCCGGCGGGGGCCTTAAGCTCCTACGAGCAGTACTTC.

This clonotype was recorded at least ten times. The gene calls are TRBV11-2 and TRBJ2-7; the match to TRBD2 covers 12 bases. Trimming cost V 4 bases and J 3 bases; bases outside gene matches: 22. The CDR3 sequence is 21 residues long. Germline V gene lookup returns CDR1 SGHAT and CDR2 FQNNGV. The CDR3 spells CASSSPGRLAGGPNLVYEQYF. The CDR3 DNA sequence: TGTGCCAGCAGCTCCCCCGGCCGGCTAGCGGGGGGGCCTAATTTAGTCTACGAGCAGTACTTC.

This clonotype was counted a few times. The CDR3: CASSPDPSGANVLTF. The CDR3 region has the DNA TGTGCCAGTAGTCCCGACCCCTCTGGGGCCAACGTCCTGACTTTC. V gene TRBV19 combines with J gene TRBJ2-6; D is unresolved. The ends were cut back, 5 bases at V and 0 bases at J, with 8 bases in the middle. This CDR3 is 15 amino acids long. Germline V gene sequence: CDR1 LNHDA, CDR2 SQIVND (reference sequence). Combining the CDR3 with reference TRBV19 and TRBJ2-6 gives the whole variable domain DGGITQSPKYLFRKEGQNVTLSCEQNLNHDAMYWYRQDPGQGLRLIYYSQIVNDFQKGDIAEGYSVSREKKESFPLTVTSAQKNPTAFYLCASSPDPSGANVLTFGAGSRLTVL.

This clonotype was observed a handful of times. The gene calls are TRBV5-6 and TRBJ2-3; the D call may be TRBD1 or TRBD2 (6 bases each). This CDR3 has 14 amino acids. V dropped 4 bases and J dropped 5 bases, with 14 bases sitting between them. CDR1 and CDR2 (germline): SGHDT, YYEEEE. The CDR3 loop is CASSMRGAQDTQYF. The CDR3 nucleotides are TGTGCCAGCAGCATGAGGGGGGCCCAAGATACGCAGTATTTT.

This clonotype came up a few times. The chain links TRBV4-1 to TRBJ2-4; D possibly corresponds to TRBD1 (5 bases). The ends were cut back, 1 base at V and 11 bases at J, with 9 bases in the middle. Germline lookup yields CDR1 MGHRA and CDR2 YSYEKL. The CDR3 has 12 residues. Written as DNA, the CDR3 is TGCGCCAGCAGCCAAGGGGGCTATGTTCAGTACTTC. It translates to CASSQGGYVQYF.

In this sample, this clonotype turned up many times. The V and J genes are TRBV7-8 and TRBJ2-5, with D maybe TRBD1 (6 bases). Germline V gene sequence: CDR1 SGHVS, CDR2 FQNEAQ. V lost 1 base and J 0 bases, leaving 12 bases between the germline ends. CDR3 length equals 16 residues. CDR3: CASSLGWDTNQETQYF. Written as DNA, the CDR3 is TGTGCCAGCAGCTTAGGCTGGGACACCAACCAAGAGACCCAGTACTTC.

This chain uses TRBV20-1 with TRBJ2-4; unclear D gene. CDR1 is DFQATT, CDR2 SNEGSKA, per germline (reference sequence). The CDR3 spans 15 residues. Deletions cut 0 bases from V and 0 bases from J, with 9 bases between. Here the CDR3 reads CSARDSTGAKNIQYF. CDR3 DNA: TGCAGTGCTAGAGACAGCACCGGAGCCAAAAACATTCAGTACTTC.

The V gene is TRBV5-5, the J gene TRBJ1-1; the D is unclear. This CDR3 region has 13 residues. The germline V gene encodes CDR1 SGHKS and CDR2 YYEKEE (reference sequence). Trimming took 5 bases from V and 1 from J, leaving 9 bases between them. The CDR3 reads CASSSAQNTEAFF. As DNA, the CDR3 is TGTGCCAGCAGTTCCGCCCAGAACACTGAAGCTTTCTTT. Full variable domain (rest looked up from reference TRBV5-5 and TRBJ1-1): DAGVTQSPTHLIKTRGQQVTLRCSPISGHKSVSWYQQVLGQGPQFIFQYYEKEERGRGNFPDRFSARQFPNYSSELNVNALLLGDSALYLCASSSAQNTEAFFGQGTRLTVV.

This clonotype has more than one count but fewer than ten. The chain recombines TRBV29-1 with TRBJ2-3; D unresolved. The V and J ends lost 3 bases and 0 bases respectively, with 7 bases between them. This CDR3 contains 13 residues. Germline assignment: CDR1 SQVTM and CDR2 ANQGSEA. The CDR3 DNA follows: TGCAGCGTTGATGGTTTGAGCACAGATACGCAGTATTTT. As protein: CSVDGLSTDTQYF.